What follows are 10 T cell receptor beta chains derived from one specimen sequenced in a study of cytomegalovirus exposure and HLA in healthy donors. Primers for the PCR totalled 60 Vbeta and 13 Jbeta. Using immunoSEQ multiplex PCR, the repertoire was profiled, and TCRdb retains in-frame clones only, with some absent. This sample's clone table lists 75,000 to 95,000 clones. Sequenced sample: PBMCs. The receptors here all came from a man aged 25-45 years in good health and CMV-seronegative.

The CDR3 sequence: CASSDSDRGVYGYTF. The CDR3 bases are TGTGCCAGCAGTGACTCCGACAGGGGAGTTTATGGCTACACCTTC. The genes are TRBV25-1 and TRBJ1-2, with TRBD1 identical over 8 bases. Germline V gene lookup returns CDR1 MGHDK and CDR2 SYGVNS. The J segment lost 5 bases and the V segment lost 3 bases, leaving 8 bases of the junction unmatched. CDR3 length equals 15 residues.

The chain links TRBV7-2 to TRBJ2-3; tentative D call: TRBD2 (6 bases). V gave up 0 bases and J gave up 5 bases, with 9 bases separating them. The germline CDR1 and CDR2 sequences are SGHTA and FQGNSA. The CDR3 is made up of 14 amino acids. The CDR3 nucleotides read TGTGCCAGCAGCTTAGCAACTAGCTTAGATACGCAGTATTTT. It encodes CASSLATSLDTQYF. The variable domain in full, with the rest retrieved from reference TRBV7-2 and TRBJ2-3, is GAGVSQSPSNKVTEKGKDVELRCDPISGHTALYWYRQSLGQGLEFLIYFQGNSAPDKSGLPSDRFSAERTGGSVSTLTIQRTQQEDSAVYLCASSLATSLDTQYFGPGTRLTVL.

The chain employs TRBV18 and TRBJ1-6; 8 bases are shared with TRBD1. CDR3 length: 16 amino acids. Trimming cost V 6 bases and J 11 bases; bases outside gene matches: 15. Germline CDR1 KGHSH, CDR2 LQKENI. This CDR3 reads CASSQIPGGSLAPLHF. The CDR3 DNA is TGTGCCAGCTCTCAAATTCCAGGGGGCTCCCTTGCACCCCTCCACTTT. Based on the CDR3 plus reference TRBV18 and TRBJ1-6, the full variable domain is NAGVMQNPRHLVRRRGQEARLRCSPMKGHSHVYWYRQLPEEGLKFMVYLQKENIIDESGMPKERFSAEFPKEGPSILRIQQVVRGDSAAYFCASSQIPGGSLAPLHFGNGTRLTVT.

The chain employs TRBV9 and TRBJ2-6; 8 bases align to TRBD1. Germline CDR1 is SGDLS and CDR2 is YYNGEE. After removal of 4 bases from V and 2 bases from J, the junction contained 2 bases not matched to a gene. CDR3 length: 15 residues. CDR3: CASSSDRAGANVLTF. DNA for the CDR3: TGTGCCAGCAGCTCGGACAGGGCTGGGGCCAACGTCCTGACTTTC. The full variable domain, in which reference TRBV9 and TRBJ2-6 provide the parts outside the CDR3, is DSGVTQTPKHLITATGQRVTLRCSPRSGDLSVYWYQQSLDQGLQFLIQYYNGEERAKGNILERFSAQQFPDLHSELNLSSLELGDSALYFCASSSDRAGANVLTFGAGSRLTVL.

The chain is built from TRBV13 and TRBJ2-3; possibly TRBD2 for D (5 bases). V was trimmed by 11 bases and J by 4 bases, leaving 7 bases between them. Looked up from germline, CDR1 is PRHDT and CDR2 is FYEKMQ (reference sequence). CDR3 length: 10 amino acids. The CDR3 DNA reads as TGTGCCGGTAGCGCAGATACGCAGTATTTT. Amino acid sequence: CAGSADTQYF. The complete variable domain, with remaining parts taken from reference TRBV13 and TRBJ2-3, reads AAGVIQSPRHLIKEKRETATLKCYPIPRHDTVYWYQQGPGQDPQFLISFYEKMQSDKGSIPDRFSAQQFSDYHSELNMSSLELGDSALYFCAGSADTQYFGPGTRLTVL.

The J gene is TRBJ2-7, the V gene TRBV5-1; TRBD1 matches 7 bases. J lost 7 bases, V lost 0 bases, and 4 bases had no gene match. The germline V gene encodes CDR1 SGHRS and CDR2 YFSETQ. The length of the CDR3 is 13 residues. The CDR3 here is CASSLGSGGEQYF. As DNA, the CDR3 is TGCGCCAGCAGCTTGGGTTCAGGGGGTGAGCAGTACTTC.

In nucleotides, the CDR3 is TGCGCCAGCAGCTTTGGGACTGAGTACGTAGAGCAGTACTTC. Translation: CASSFGTEYVEQYF. The chain has TRBV5-1 and TRBJ2-7; weak D call: TRBD2 (6 bases). Germline V gene data show CDR1 as SGHRS and CDR2 as YFSETQ. CDR3 length: 14 residues. Trimming removed 2 bases from V and 7 bases from J, with 16 bases in between.

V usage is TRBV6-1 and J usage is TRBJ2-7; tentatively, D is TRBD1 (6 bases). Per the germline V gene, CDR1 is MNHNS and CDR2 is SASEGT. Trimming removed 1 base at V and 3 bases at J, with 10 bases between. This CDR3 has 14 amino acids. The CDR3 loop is CASSEDRVSYEQYF. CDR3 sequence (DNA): TGTGCCAGCAGTGAAGACAGGGTTAGCTACGAGCAGTACTTC.

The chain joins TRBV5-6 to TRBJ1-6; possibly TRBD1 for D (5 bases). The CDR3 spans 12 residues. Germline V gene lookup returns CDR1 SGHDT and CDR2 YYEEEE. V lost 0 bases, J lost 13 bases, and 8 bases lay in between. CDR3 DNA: TGTGCCAGCAGCTTGGCCCCAGGGCCCCTCCACTTT. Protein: CASSLAPGPLHF.

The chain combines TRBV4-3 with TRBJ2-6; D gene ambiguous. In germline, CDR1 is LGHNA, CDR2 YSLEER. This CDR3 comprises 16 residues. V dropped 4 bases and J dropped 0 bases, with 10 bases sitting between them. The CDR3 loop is CASSPVEYSGANVLTF. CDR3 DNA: TGCGCCAGCAGCCCTGTAGAGTACTCTGGGGCCAACGTCCTGACTTTC.